The 21 T cell receptor beta chains given below trace back to one sample, sequenced in a study of neurological immune-mediated disorders. Sample time point: longitudinal time-point 2. Each CDR3 protein is one row after TCRdb ran MiXCR on the 5' RACE reads. The sample includes roughly 98,000 distinct CDR3 sequences, 13% of them seen just once. Input material: PBMCs. The receptor set was obtained from a female donor with HTLV-1-associated myelopathy (HAM/TSP).

There are many counts of this clonotype. The V gene is TRBV5-1, the J gene TRBJ2-7; D is undetermined. Germline CDR1 is SGHRS and CDR2 is YFSETQ. The CDR3 length is 15 residues. Deletions cut 6 bases from V and 6 bases from J, with 22 bases between. In DNA form, the CDR3 reads TGCGCCAGCAAAAATCGGACGTCAGGTGGCTCCGAGCAGTACTTC. Its protein is CASKNRTSGGSEQYF.

This clonotype was detected many times. The V gene is TRBV20-1, the J gene TRBJ2-7; 9 bases align to TRBD2. Germline CDR1 DFQATT, CDR2 SNEGSKA (reference sequence). Losses at the gene ends were 3 bases for V and 7 bases for J; bases not matched to a gene: 13. CDR3 size: 15 residues. DNA of the CDR3: TGCAGTGCTAGTACTTCGCGGGGGGGCCCTCGAGAGCAGTACTTC. Encoded protein: CSASTSRGGPREQYF.

The table lists this clonotype with many counts. This chain connects TRBV12-3 or TRBV12-4 to TRBJ2-2; D gene ambiguous. The CDR3 spans 15 residues. V was trimmed by 0 bases and J by 1 base, leaving 6 bases between them. The CDR3 DNA sequence: TGTGCCAGCAGTTTAGCGGACCGGAACACCGGGGAGCTGTTTTTT. Encoded protein: CASSLADRNTGELFF.

This clonotype came up many times. The chain combines TRBV20-1 with TRBJ2-4; D unclear. This CDR3 spans 15 amino acids. The V gene's germline CDR1 is DFQATT and CDR2 SNEGSKA (reference sequence). V was trimmed by 0 bases and J by 0 bases, leaving 9 bases between them. CDR3 coding DNA: TGCAGTGCTAGAGATGCCGAAATAGCCAAAAACATTCAGTACTTC. Amino acid sequence: CSARDAEIAKNIQYF.

There are many counts of this clonotype. Relative to the germline gene, one junction end is altered; a read error may explain this. The rearrangement links TRBV6-5 to TRBJ2-7; maybe TRBD2 (5 bases). CDR1 is MNHEY, CDR2 SVGAGI, per germline. CDR3 size: 11 residues. The CDR3 bases are TGTGCCAGCAGTTACTCGAGCTGGGAGTTCTTC. Amino acids: CASSYSSWEFF.

This clonotype was counted many times. The gene calls are TRBV2 and TRBJ2-1; TRBD1 matches at 8 bases. Germline V gives CDR1 SNHLY, CDR2 FYNNEI. The J segment lost 7 bases and the V segment lost 6 bases, leaving 5 bases of the junction unmatched. This CDR3 contains 13 residues. The CDR3 DNA reads TGTGCCAGCAGGTACCGACAGGGGAATGAGCAGTTCTTC. Its translation is CASRYRQGNEQFF.

This clonotype appeared many times. This sequence joins TRBV2 and TRBJ1-3; TRBD1 matches 7 bases. This CDR3 contains 14 residues. V shed 6 bases, J shed 3 bases, and the junction held 5 bases outside the gene matches. Germline V gene sequence: CDR1 SNHLY, CDR2 FYNNEI. The CDR3 spells CASRGGQSGNTIYF. CDR3 DNA: TGTGCCAGCAGGGGGGGACAGAGTGGAAACACCATATATTTT.

The V gene is TRBV6-5, the J gene TRBJ2-1; 7 bases align to TRBD1. The CDR3 is made up of 15 amino acids. The junction had 9 bases not matched to a gene; V was cut back by 2 bases and J by 8 bases. Germline CDR1 MNHEY, CDR2 SVGAGI. CDR3 nucleotides: TGTGCCAGCAGTTACCTGATAACAGGGGCGGATGAGCAGTTCTTC. This gives the protein CASSYLITGADEQFF.

Many counts were recorded for this clonotype. This rearrangement joins TRBV5-1 to TRBJ2-3; 8 bases map to TRBD1. J lost 3 bases, V lost 4 bases, and 10 bases had no gene match. The germline CDR1 and CDR2 sequences are SGHRS and YFSETQ. There are 16 residues in the CDR3. The CDR3 spells CASSPPTGDRTDTQYF. The CDR3 region has the DNA TGCGCCAGCAGCCCACCGACAGGGGATCGGACAGATACGCAGTATTTT.

The CDR3 reads CASIQNTGELFF. The CDR3 coding sequence is TGTGCCAGCATTCAAAACACCGGGGAGCTGTTTTTT. The V and J genes are TRBV12-3 or TRBV12-4 and TRBJ2-2; D unclear. The CDR3 loop spans 12 amino acids. Trimming took 7 bases from V and 2 from J, leaving 5 bases between them.

CDR3 in DNA: TGTGCCAGTAGACTTAGCGGGGGGGCCTCCGGAGATACGCAGTATTTT. It codes for CASRLSGGASGDTQYF. This sequence joins TRBV6-6 and TRBJ2-3; 11 bases match TRBD2. This CDR3 spans 16 amino acids. Germline V gene data show CDR1 as MNHNY and CDR2 as SVGAGI (reference sequence). The J segment lost 5 bases and the V segment lost 9 bases, leaving 13 bases of the junction unmatched.

This clonotype has at least ten counts. The rearrangement uses TRBV5-1 and TRBJ1-1; a possible D gene is TRBD1 (6 bases). Germline loops: CDR1 SGHRS, CDR2 YFSETQ. This CDR3 has 13 amino acids. Between the trimmed V and J ends, which lost 5 bases and 9 bases, there was a span of 17 bases. The CDR3 DNA follows: TGCGCCAGCAGGGCCTGGGAGGACAGTAAAGCTTTCTTT. It codes for CASRAWEDSKAFF.

Only a few counts were recorded for this clonotype. CDR3 nucleotides: TGTGCCAGCAGCCAAGGGGGCGATACGCAGTATTTT. As protein: CASSQGGDTQYF. V and J are TRBV7-2 and TRBJ2-3, with 7 bases matching TRBD1. Per the germline V gene, CDR1 is SGHTA and CDR2 is FQGNSA. V was clipped by 5 bases and J by 6 bases; unmatched bases: 2. The CDR3 has 12 amino acids.

This clonotype was recorded at least ten times. The chain recombines TRBV2 with TRBJ2-7; D gene unclear. Deletions cut 7 bases from V and 6 bases from J, with 16 bases between. CDR1 is SNHLY and CDR2 is FYNNEI in the germline V gene. The CDR3 runs 13 residues. CDR3 sequence reads: CASMVVGVGEQYF. DNA of the CDR3: TGTGCCAGCATGGTGGTTGGGGTTGGCGAGCAGTACTTC.

This clonotype was picked up many times. The V gene is TRBV4-1, the J gene TRBJ2-3, with TRBD2 matching 8 bases. Germline assignment: CDR1 MGHRA and CDR2 YSYEKL. J gave up 2 bases and V 6 bases, and 10 bases lay outside the gene matches. The CDR3 runs to 16 residues. CDR3 amino acids: CASSRPGLGATDTQYF. The DNA for the CDR3 is TGCGCCAGCAGTCGACCGGGACTAGGTGCCACAGATACGCAGTATTTT.

This clonotype was detected a few times. The J gene is TRBJ2-4, the V gene TRBV28, with a tentative D call TRBD1 (6 bases). The V gene's germline CDR1 is MDHEN and CDR2 SYDVKM. CDR3 size: 15 residues. V was shortened by 5 bases and J by 0 bases, with 11 bases between the two germline ends. The CDR3 DNA is TGTGCCAGCAGTGGGGACACCCTAGCCAAAAACATTCAGTACTTC. Translating gives CASSGDTLAKNIQYF.

The rearrangement joins TRBV20-1 to TRBJ2-7; 12 bases map to TRBD1. This CDR3 comprises 14 residues. The germline V gene encodes CDR1 DFQATT and CDR2 SNEGSKA (reference sequence). The ends lost 4 bases at V and 5 bases at J; junction bases unmatched: 6. CDR3 nucleotides: TGCAGTGCTACAACCGGGACAGGGGGCAACGAGCAGTACTTC. It codes for CSATTGTGGNEQYF.

This clonotype was observed at least ten times. V gene TRBV20-1 combines with J gene TRBJ2-7; D not resolved. The V gene lost 0 bases and the J gene lost 4 bases, with 10 bases spanning the gap. This CDR3 contains 13 residues. Per the germline V gene, CDR1 is DFQATT and CDR2 is SNEGSKA (reference sequence). CDR3: CSAREGKVYEQYF. CDR3 nucleotide sequence: TGCAGTGCTAGAGAGGGAAAGGTATACGAGCAGTACTTC.

This clonotype was seen at least ten times. This rearrangement joins TRBV7-9 to TRBJ1-1; D remains unclear. Germline loops: CDR1 SEHNR, CDR2 FQNEAQ (reference sequence). The V gene lost 1 base and the J gene lost 6 bases, with 9 bases spanning the gap. The CDR3 is made up of 13 amino acids. The CDR3 region is CASSLEILSEAFF. As DNA, the CDR3 is TGTGCCAGCAGCTTAGAAATTTTGTCTGAAGCTTTCTTT.

This clonotype was counted at least ten times. The CDR3 sequence: CASSGDSSYEQYF. CDR3 sequence (DNA): TGCGCCAGCAGCGGTGACAGCTCCTACGAGCAGTACTTC. The chain couples TRBV5-1 to TRBJ2-7, with a weak D call TRBD1 (5 bases). Germline V gene lookup returns CDR1 SGHRS and CDR2 YFSETQ. V lost 4 bases and J 0 bases, leaving 8 bases between the germline ends. The CDR3 spans 13 residues.

This clonotype was counted between two and nine times. The chain combines TRBV6-6 with TRBJ1-3, with D possibly matching TRBD1 (6 bases). Germline CDR1 is MNHNY and CDR2 is SVGAGI (reference sequence). V shed 4 bases and J shed 1 base, with 11 bases lying between them. The CDR3 length is 15 residues. The CDR3 loop is CASSSSGASGNTIYF. For the CDR3, the DNA is TGTGCCAGCAGTTCCTCAGGGGCGTCTGGAAACACCATATATTTT.